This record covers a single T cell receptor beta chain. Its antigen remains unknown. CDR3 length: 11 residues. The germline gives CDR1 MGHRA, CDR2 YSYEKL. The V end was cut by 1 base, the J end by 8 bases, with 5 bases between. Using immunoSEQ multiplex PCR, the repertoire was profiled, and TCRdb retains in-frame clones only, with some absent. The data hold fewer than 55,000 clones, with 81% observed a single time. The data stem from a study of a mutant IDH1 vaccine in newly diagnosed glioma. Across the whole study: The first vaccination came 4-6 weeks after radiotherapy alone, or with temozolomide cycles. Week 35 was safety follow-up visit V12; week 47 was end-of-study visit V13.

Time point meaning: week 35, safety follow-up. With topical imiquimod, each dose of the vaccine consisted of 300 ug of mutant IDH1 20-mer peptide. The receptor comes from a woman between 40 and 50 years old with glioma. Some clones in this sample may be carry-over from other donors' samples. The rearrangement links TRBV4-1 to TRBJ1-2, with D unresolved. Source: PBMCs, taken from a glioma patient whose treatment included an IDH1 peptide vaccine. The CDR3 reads CASSQGSGYTF. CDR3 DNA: TGCGCCAGCAGCCAAGGTAGCGGCTACACCTTC.